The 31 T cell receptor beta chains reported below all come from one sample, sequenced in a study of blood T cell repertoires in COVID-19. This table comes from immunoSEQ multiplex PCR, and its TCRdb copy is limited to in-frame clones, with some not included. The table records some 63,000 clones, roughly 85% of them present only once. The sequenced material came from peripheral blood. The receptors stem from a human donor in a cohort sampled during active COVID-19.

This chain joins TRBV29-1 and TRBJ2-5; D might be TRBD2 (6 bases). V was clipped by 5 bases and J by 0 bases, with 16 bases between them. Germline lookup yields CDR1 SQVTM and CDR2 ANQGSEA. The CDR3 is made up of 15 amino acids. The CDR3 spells CSVLGGRGNQETQYF. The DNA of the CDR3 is TGCAGCGTTTTGGGGGGACGGGGCAACCAAGAGACCCAGTACTTC.

DNA of the CDR3: TGTGCCAGCAGCTTGGGACAGGGGGGTAAGCAGCCCCAGCATTTT. The encoded protein is CASSLGQGGKQPQHF. The genes are TRBV7-2 and TRBJ1-5; TRBD1 matches 11 bases. Germline trimming cut 3 bases from V and 7 bases from J; bases unmatched to any gene: 5. The CDR3 sequence is 15 residues long. Germline values: CDR1 SGHTA, CDR2 FQGNSA.

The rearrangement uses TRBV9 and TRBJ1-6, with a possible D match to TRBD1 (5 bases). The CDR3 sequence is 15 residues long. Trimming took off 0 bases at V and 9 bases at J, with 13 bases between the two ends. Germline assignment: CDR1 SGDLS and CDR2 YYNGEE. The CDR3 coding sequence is TGTGCCAGCAGCGTAGGTGGAGGGGCGAGTTCACCCCTCCACTTT. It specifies CASSVGGGASSPLHF.

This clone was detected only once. CDR3 protein: CASFGTSGGAWTDTQYF. In nucleotides, the CDR3 is TGTGCCAGCTTCGGGACTAGCGGGGGGGCCTGGACAGATACGCAGTATTTT. The rearrangement joins TRBV25-1 to TRBJ2-3; TRBD2 matches at 16 bases. Germline CDR1 and CDR2: MGHDK and SYGVNS. The CDR3 is made up of 17 amino acids. With V trimmed by 8 bases and J by 3 bases, 8 bases remained unmatched.

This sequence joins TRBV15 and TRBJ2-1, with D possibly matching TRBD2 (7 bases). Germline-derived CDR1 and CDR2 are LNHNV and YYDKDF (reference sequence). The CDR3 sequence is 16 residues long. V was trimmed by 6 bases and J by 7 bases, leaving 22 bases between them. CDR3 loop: CATSDPPGGAGNEQFF. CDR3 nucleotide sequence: TGTGCCACCAGTGACCCTCCTGGGGGGGCAGGGAATGAGCAGTTCTTC.

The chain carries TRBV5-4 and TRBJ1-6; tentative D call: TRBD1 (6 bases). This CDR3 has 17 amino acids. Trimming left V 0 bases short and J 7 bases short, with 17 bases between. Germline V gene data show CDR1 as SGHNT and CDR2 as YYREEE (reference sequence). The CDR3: CASSLGWGGGENSPLHF. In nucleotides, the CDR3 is TGTGCCAGCAGCTTGGGCTGGGGTGGGGGCGAAAATTCACCCCTCCACTTT.

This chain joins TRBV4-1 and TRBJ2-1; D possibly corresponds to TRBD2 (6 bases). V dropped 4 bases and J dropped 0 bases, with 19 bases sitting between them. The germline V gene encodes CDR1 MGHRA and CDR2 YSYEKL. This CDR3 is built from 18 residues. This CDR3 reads CASSRRVSGMSSYNEQFF. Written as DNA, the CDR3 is TGCGCCAGCAGCCGTCGGGTTAGCGGAATGAGCTCCTACAATGAGCAGTTCTTC.

CDR3 residues: CATSDRPLAGWSGELFF. CDR3 bases: TGTGCCACCAGTGACAGGCCCTTGGCAGGGTGGTCCGGGGAGCTGTTTTTT. The chain combines TRBV24-1 with TRBJ2-2; possible D gene TRBD1, 5 bases. The V end was cut by 4 bases, the J end by 6 bases, with 20 bases between. In germline, CDR1 is KGHDR, CDR2 SFDVKD. This CDR3 has 17 residues.

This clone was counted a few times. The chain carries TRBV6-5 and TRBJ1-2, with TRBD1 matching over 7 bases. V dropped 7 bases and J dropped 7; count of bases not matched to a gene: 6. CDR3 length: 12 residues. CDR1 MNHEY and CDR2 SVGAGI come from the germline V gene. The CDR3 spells CASKQGDGGYTF. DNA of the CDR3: TGTGCCAGCAAGCAGGGGGATGGTGGCTACACCTTC.

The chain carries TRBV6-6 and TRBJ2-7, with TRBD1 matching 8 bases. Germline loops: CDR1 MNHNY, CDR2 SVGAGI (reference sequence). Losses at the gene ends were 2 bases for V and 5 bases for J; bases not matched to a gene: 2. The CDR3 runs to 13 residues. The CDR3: CASSYPTGDEQYF. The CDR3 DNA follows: TGTGCCAGCAGTTACCCGACAGGGGACGAGCAGTACTTC.

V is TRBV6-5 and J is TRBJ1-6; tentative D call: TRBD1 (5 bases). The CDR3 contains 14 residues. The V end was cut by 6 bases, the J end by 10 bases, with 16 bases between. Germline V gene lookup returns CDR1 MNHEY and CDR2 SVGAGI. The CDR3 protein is CASRTGGNGSPLHF. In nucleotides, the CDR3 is TGTGCCAGCAGGACGGGGGGGAACGGGTCACCCCTCCACTTT.

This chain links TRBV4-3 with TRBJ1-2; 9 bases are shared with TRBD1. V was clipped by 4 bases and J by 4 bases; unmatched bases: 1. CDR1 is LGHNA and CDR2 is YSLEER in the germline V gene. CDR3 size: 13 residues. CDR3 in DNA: TGCGCCAGCAGCCCGACAGGGGGCTATGGCTACACCTTC. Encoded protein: CASSPTGGYGYTF.

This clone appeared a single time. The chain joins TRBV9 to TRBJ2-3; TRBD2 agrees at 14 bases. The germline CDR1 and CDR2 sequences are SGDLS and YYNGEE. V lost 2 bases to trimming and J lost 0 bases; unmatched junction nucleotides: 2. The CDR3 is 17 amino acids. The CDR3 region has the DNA TGTGCCAGCAGCGTGGGACTAGCGGGGGACAGCACAGATACGCAGTATTTT. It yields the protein CASSVGLAGDSTDTQYF.

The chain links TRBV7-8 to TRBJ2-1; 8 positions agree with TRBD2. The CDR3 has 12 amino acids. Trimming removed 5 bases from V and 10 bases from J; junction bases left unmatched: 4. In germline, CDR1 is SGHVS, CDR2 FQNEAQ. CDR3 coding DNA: TGTGCCAGCAGCCAAACTAGCGGCGAGCAGTTCTTC. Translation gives CASSQTSGEQFF.

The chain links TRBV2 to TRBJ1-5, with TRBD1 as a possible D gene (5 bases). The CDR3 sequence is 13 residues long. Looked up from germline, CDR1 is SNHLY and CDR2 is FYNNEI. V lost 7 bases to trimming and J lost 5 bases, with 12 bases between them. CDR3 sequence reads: CASTLGVYQPQHF. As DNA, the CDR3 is TGTGCCAGCACTCTAGGGGTCTATCAGCCCCAGCATTTT.

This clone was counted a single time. Here the CDR3 reads CASSQGQGNTEAFF. As DNA, the CDR3 is TGCGCCAGCAGCCAAGGTCAGGGTAACACTGAAGCTTTCTTT. V usage is TRBV4-3 and J usage is TRBJ1-1; tentative D call: TRBD1 (5 bases). Germline CDR1 LGHNA, CDR2 YSLEER. Trimming took 1 base from V and 2 from J, leaving 8 bases between them. The CDR3 runs 14 residues.

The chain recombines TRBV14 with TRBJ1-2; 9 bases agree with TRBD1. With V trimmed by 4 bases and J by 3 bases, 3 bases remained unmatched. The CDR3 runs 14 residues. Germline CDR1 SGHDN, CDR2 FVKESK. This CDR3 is CASSLWTGDYGYTF. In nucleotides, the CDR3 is TGTGCCAGCAGCCTGTGGACAGGGGACTATGGCTACACCTTC.

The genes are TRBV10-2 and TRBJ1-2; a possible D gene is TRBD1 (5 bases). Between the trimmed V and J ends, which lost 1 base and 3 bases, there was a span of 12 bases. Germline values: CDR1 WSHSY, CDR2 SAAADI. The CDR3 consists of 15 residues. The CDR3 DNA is TGCGCCAGCAGTGAGTTGTGGGGCGCCGACTATGGCTACACCTTC. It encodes CASSELWGADYGYTF.

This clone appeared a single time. CDR3 sequence: CASSTGTSEATDTQYF. Here the CDR3 DNA reads TGTGCCAGCAGCACAGGGACTAGCGAGGCCACAGATACGCAGTATTTT. The rearrangement joins TRBV5-8 to TRBJ2-3; 10 nucleotides match TRBD2. V was clipped by 4 bases and J by 2 bases; unmatched bases: 7. Germline loops: CDR1 SGHTS, CDR2 YDEGEE. CDR3 length: 16 residues.

CDR3 coding DNA: TGTGCCAGCAGCCCTCGGACAGGGGGAATCGAGCAGTACTTC. It yields the protein CASSPRTGGIEQYF. The chain employs TRBV7-9 and TRBJ2-7; TRBD1 aligns across 10 bases. The CDR3 spans 14 residues. The germline CDR1 and CDR2 sequences are SEHNR and FQNEAQ (reference sequence). With V trimmed by 5 bases and J by 6 bases, 7 bases remained unmatched.

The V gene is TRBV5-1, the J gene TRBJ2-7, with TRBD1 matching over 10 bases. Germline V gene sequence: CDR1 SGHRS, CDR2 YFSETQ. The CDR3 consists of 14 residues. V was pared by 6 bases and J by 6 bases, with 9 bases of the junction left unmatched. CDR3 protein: CASKSKDRGVEQYF. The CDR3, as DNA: TGCGCCAGCAAATCGAAGGACAGGGGGGTCGAGCAGTACTTC.

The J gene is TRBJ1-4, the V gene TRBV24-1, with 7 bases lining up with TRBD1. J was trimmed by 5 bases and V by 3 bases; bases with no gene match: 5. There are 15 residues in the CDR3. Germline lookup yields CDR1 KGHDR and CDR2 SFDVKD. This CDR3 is CATSDPWDRNEKLFF. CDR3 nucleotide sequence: TGTGCCACCAGTGATCCCTGGGACAGAAATGAAAAACTGTTTTTT.

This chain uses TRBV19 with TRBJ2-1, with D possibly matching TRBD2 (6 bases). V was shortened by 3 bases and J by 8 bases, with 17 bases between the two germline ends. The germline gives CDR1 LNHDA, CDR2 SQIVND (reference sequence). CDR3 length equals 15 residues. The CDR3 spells CASSIGRLAFDEQFF. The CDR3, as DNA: TGTGCCAGTAGTATTGGACGGCTAGCGTTCGATGAGCAGTTCTTC.

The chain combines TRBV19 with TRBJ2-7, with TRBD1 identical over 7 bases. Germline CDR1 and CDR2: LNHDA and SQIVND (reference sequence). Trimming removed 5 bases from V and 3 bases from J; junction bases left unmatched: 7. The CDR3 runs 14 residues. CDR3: CASSPGTVIYEQYF. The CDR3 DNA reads TGTGCCAGTAGTCCAGGGACAGTGATCTACGAGCAGTACTTC.

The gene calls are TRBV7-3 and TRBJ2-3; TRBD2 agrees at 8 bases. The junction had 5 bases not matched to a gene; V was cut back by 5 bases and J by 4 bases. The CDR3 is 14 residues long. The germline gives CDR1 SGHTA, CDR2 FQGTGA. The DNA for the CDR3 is TGTGCCAGCAGCAAAGCGGGGGAGTCAGATACGCAGTATTTT. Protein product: CASSKAGESDTQYF.

This CDR3 is CSGTANTGELFF. Written as DNA, the CDR3 is TGCAGCGGGACAGCGAACACCGGGGAGCTGTTTTTT. J is TRBJ2-2 and V is TRBV29-1, with D possibly being TRBD1 (6 bases). This CDR3 is 12 amino acids long. V was cut by 7 bases and J by 0 bases, with 6 bases left in between. Germline values: CDR1 SQVTM, CDR2 ANQGSEA.

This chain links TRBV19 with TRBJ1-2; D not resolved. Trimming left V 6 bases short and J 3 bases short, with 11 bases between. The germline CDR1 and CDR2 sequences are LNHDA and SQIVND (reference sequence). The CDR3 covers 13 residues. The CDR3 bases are TGTGCCAGTAGGACCGAACAGTACTATGGCTACACCTTC. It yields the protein CASRTEQYYGYTF.

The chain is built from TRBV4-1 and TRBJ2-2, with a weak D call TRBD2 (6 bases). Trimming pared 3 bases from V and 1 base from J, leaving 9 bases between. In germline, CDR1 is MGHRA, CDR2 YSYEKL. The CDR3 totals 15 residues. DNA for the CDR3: TGCGCCAGCAGCCACCCGGGGGTGAACACCGGGGAGCTGTTTTTT. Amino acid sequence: CASSHPGVNTGELFF.

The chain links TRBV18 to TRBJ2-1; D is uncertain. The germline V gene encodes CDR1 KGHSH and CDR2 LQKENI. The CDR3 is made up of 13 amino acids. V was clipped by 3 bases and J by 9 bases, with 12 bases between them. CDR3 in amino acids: CASSPAPQAEQFF. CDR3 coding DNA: TGTGCCAGCTCACCGGCTCCCCAGGCTGAGCAGTTCTTC.

DNA for the CDR3: TGTGCCTCCGGGAGAGGGACAGGGACGACAGATACGCAGTATTTT. Translation: CASGRGTGTTDTQYF. This chain connects TRBV18 to TRBJ2-3; 9 bases map to TRBD1. The V gene's germline CDR1 is KGHSH and CDR2 LQKENI. Germline trimming cut 11 bases from V and 3 bases from J; bases unmatched to any gene: 12. This CDR3 spans 15 amino acids.

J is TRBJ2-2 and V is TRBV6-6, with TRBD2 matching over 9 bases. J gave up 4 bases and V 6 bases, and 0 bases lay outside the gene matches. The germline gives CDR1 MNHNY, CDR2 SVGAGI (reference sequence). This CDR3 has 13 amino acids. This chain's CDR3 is CASRTSGTGELFF. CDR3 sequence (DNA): TGTGCCAGCAGGACTAGCGGCACCGGGGAGCTGTTTTTT.